This passage covers 8 T cell receptor beta chains from one sample sequenced in a study of shared clonotypes between healthy human individuals. CD45RO-negative CD8 cells positively selected for CCR7 made up the naive population, which excluded terminally differentiated effector memory CD45RA+ cells. Only in-frame clones appear in the TCRdb table, and some are missing; sequencing was by immunoSEQ multiplex PCR. The repertoire holds nearly 600,000 clones, with less than 97% as singletons. Sample: naive CD8+ T cells sorted from blood. The receptors shown here come from a woman in her 30s in good health.

The chain joins TRBV21-1 to TRBJ1-5. TRBV21-1 has pseudogene status. The CDR3 has 15 amino acids. The CDR3: CASSQTGGTGYSQHF. The CDR3, as DNA: TGTGCCAGCAGCCAAACCGGGGGCACCGGTTATTCCCAGCATTTT.

The chain couples TRBV6-1 to TRBJ2-3; D is uncertain. The CDR3 consists of 17 residues. CDR1 is MNHNS, CDR2 SASEGT, per germline. Between the trimmed V and J ends, which lost 2 bases and 4 bases, there was a span of 19 bases. CDR3 in amino acids: CASSEIAPTQFSDTQYF. CDR3 in DNA: TGTGCCAGCAGTGAAATCGCGCCCACTCAATTTTCAGATACGCAGTATTTT.

The V gene is TRBV27, the J gene TRBJ2-7; possible D gene TRBD2, 5 bases. Germline V lookup: CDR1 MNHEY, CDR2 SMNVEV (reference sequence). Deletions cut 4 bases from V and 3 bases from J, with 10 bases between. The CDR3 has 13 residues. Here the CDR3 reads CASSYGIFYEQYF. CDR3 nucleotides: TGTGCCAGCAGTTACGGGATCTTCTACGAGCAGTACTTC.

This chain connects TRBV9 to TRBJ1-4; the D gene is possibly TRBD1 (5 bases). The CDR3 loop spans 16 amino acids. V lost 0 bases, J lost 8 bases, and 17 bases lay in between. Germline V gives CDR1 SGDLS, CDR2 YYNGEE. The CDR3 region has the DNA TGTGCCAGCAGCGTAGAGGGTGGGGCAGGGATGGAAAAACTGTTTTTT. Translating it yields CASSVEGGAGMEKLFF.

The chain carries TRBV7-5 and TRBJ2-3; the DNA was not compared with TRBD2, the D call given in the table. TRBV7-5 is a pseudogene locus. This CDR3 has 17 amino acids. Here the CDR3 reads CVRSPPGLADPTDTQYF. Written as DNA, the CDR3 is TGTGTCAGAAGCCCGCCGGGACTAGCGGACCCCACAGATACGCAGTATTTT.

The chain employs TRBV7-9 and TRBJ1-2, with D uncertain. The CDR3 is 14 residues long. Trimming stripped 4 bases from V and 3 bases from J, with 12 bases between. Germline loops: CDR1 SEHNR, CDR2 FQNEAQ (reference sequence). CDR3 sequence reads: CASSSWEGHYGYTF. Here the CDR3 DNA reads TGTGCCAGCAGCTCATGGGAGGGCCACTATGGCTACACCTTC.

With regard to this clone: This CDR3 is also generated by other DNA sequences in the sample. This chain connects TRBV5-4 to TRBJ2-7, with D unresolved. CDR3 length: 12 residues. Trimming shortened V by 0 bases and J by 4 bases, and 5 bases separated the two germline ends. In germline, CDR1 is SGHNT, CDR2 YYREEE (reference sequence). The CDR3 DNA sequence: TGTGCCAGCAGCTTGGAGGGATACGAGCAGTACTTC. It translates to CASSLEGYEQYF.

The genes are TRBV7-9 and TRBJ1-5; D may be TRBD1 (6 bases). In germline, CDR1 is SEHNR, CDR2 FQNEAQ (reference sequence). The CDR3 extends over 16 amino acids. V dropped 5 bases and J dropped 5 bases, with 19 bases sitting between them. CDR3 nucleotides: TGTGCCAGCAGCATCCCGACGGGACAAGGTTATCAGCCCCAGCATTTT. This encodes CASSIPTGQGYQPQHF.